The 9 T cell receptor beta chains reported below all come from one sample, sequenced in a study of T cell repertoires in cytomegalovirus infection. Which antigens these TCRs recognize remains unknown. TCRdb passed the reads through MiXCR, listing each CDR3 protein once. The sample carries roughly 800,000 distinct CDR3 sequences, almost 30% recorded once. The sample here was cultured CD8+ T cells from PBMCs, taken from culture after CMV antigen stimulation. These receptors were collected from a human donor in good health (CMV status not recorded). Some clones in this sample may be carry-over from other donors' samples.

This sequence joins TRBV9 and TRBJ1-2; 7 bases are shared with TRBD1. Germline V gene lookup returns CDR1 SGDLS and CDR2 YYNGEE. V was pared by 3 bases and J by 7 bases, with 15 bases of the junction left unmatched. This CDR3 is built from 16 residues. This CDR3 is CASSALVGQEAGGYTF. DNA for the CDR3: TGTGCCAGCAGCGCCCTAGTTGGACAGGAAGCTGGTGGCTACACCTTC.

This clonotype turned up a few times. The rearrangement links TRBV6-1 to TRBJ2-5; 9 bases line up with TRBD2. In germline, CDR1 is MNHNS, CDR2 SASEGT. After removal of 2 bases from V and 1 base from J, the junction contained 11 bases not matched to a gene. The CDR3 consists of 18 residues. This CDR3 reads CASSELAGGPAVQETQYF. CDR3 nucleotides: TGTGCCAGCAGTGAACTCGCGGGGGGGCCCGCCGTCCAAGAGACCCAGTACTTC.

This clonotype turned up a few times. This chain connects TRBV6-2 or TRBV6-3 to TRBJ1-2; 7 bases line up with TRBD1. Trimming cost V 7 bases and J 8 bases; bases outside gene matches: 13. The CDR3 is 14 residues long. From germline, CDR1 is MNHEY and CDR2 SVGEGT. As DNA, the CDR3 is TGTGCCAGCAATACTTGGACAGGTCAGGGCGGCTACACCTTC. It specifies CASNTWTGQGGYTF.

This clonotype was observed at least ten times. The chain combines TRBV12-3 or TRBV12-4 with TRBJ1-5; D ambiguous. The CDR3 totals 13 residues. V was pared by 1 base and J by 6 bases, with 7 bases between. DNA for the CDR3: TGTGCCAGCAGTTTAGGTCCGGGTCAGCCCCAGCATTTT. It specifies CASSLGPGQPQHF.

This chain connects TRBV5-6 to TRBJ2-3, with D perhaps TRBD2 (6 bases). This CDR3 spans 13 amino acids. Trimming took 3 bases from V and 4 from J, leaving 9 bases between them. CDR1 SGHDT and CDR2 YYEEEE come from the germline V gene. The CDR3 DNA sequence: TGTGCCAGCAGCTCTACGGGGGCAGATACGCAGTATTTT. It encodes CASSSTGADTQYF.

The chain joins TRBV14 to TRBJ2-7; D ambiguous. Germline values: CDR1 SGHDN, CDR2 FVKESK. With 1 base removed from V and 8 bases from J, the gap between germline ends came to 6 bases. The CDR3 consists of 11 residues. CDR3 protein: CASSQGNQQYF. CDR3 bases: TGTGCCAGCAGCCAAGGTAACCAGCAGTACTTC.

This clonotype was counted between two and nine times. This chain links TRBV2 with TRBJ2-1, with D maybe TRBD2 (6 bases). This CDR3 is built from 15 residues. Looked up from germline, CDR1 is SNHLY and CDR2 is FYNNEI. The V gene lost 3 bases and the J gene lost 7 bases, with 16 bases spanning the gap. The CDR3 is CASSEGSSGLNEQFF. The CDR3 DNA follows: TGTGCCAGCAGTGAGGGTAGTAGCGGACTTAATGAGCAGTTCTTC.

This chain uses TRBV7-8 with TRBJ2-5, with D perhaps TRBD2 (6 bases). V lost 5 bases to trimming and J lost 2 bases, with 24 bases between them. Germline assignment: CDR1 SGHVS and CDR2 FQNEAQ. CDR3 length equals 18 residues. The CDR3 nucleotides are TGTGCCAGCAGCCCTTCCAGGCTACTAGCCCGCACGCAAGAGACCCAGTACTTC. It yields the protein CASSPSRLLARTQETQYF.

This chain joins TRBV6-6 and TRBJ1-1, with 11 positions matching TRBD1. V lost 2 bases and J lost 6; bases outside the gene matches: 5. In germline, CDR1 is MNHNY, CDR2 SVGAGI (reference sequence). The CDR3 sequence is 15 residues long. CDR3 protein: CASSYTGQGASEAFF. For the CDR3, the DNA is TGTGCCAGCAGTTACACTGGACAGGGGGCTTCTGAAGCTTTCTTT.